This T cell receptor (beta chain) was identified in a study of blood T cell repertoires in COVID-19. In this sample, this clone turned up a few times. Within 2 weeks of study entry, exposed participants had contacted a PCR-confirmed or clinician-diagnosed COVID-19 case. Trimming left V 0 bases short and J 2 bases short, with 11 bases between. The CDR3 is 16 residues long. The germline V gene has CDR1 MGHRA and CDR2 YSYEKL. Some clones are missing from TCRdb's copy, which holds only in-frame ones; the method was immunoSEQ multiplex PCR. The top ten clones hold about 3% of a sample with 250,000 or so clones, approximately 89% of them seen once.

The chain couples TRBV4-1 to TRBJ1-5; D perhaps matches TRBD1 (5 bases). The sequencing input was PBMCs or T cells enriched from blood (not recorded which). The clonotype comes from a man aged 35 to 55 who had been exposed to COVID-19. In DNA form, the CDR3 reads TGCGCCAGCAGCCAAGAATATCTACAGGGCAATCAGCCCCAGCATTTT. It encodes CASSQEYLQGNQPQHF.